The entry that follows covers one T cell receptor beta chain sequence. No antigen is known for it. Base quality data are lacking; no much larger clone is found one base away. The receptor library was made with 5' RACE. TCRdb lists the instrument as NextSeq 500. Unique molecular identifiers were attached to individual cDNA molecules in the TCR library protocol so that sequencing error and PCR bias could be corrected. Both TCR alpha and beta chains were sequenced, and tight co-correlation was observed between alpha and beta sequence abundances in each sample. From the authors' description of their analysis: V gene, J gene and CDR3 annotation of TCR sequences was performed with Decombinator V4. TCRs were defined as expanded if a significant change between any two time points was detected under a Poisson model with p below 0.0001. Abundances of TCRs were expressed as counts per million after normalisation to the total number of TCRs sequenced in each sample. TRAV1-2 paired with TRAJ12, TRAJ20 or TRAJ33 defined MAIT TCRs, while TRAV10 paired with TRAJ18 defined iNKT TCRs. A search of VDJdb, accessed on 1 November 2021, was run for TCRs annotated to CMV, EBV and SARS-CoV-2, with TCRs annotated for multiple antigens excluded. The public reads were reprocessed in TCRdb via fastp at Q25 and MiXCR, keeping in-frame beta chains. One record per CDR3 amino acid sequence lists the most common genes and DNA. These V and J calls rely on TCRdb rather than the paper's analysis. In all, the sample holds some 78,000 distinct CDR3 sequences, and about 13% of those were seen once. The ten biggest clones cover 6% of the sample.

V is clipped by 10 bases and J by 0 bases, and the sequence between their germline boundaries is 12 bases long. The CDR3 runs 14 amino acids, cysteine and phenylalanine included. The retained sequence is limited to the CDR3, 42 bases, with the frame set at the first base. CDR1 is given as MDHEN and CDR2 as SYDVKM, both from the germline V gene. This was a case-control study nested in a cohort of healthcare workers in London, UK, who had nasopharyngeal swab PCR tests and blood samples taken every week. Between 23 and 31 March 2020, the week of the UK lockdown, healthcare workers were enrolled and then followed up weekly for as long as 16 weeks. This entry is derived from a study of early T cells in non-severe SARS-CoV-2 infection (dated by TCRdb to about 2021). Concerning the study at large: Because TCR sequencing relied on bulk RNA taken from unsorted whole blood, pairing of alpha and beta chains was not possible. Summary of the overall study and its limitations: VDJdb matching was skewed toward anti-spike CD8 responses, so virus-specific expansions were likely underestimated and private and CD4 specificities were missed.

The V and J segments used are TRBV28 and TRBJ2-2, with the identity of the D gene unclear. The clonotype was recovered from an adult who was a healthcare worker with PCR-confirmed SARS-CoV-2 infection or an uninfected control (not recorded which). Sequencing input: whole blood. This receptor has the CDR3 CATLLRPNTGELFF. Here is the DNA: TGTGCCACCCTTTTGAGGCCGAACACCGGGGAGCTGTTTTTT.